This TCR beta chain emerged from a study of PD-1 blockade in classical Hodgkin lymphoma. Study at large: Every 2 weeks, patients had 3 mg/kg nivolumab intravenously.

The patients all showed relapse after autologous stem cell transplantation, while their brentuximab vedotin exposure varied. Using magnetic negative selection, the CD4+ T cells were separated out of thawed PBMCs. Clones were read by immunoSEQ multiplex PCR, and TCRdb kept only the in-frame ones, dropping some. The profile covers about 23,000 clones, with less than 90% appearing a single time and about 1.7% taken by the ten largest. Points on this clone: Its antigen is not known.

The CDR3 runs 16 residues. Per the germline V gene, CDR1 is SGHRS and CDR2 is YFSETQ. V shed 0 bases, J shed 1 base, and the junction held 6 bases outside the gene matches. Study results and caveats: Diminished baseline TCR diversity has been reported in newly diagnosed patients relative to healthy donors.

The sequences come from CD4+ T cells from blood, collected at baseline. The chain links TRBV5-1 to TRBJ2-5; 7 bases agree with TRBD2. The TCR was taken from a human donor with classical Hodgkin lymphoma. In DNA, the CDR3 is TGCGCCAGCAGCTTGGCCAATTCGGGGGGCCAAGAGACCCAGTACTTC. Amino acids: CASSLANSGGQETQYF.